These T cell receptor beta chains were read from a single sample in a study of OX40 agonist ivuxolimab in advanced cancers. Sequencing was performed with immunoSEQ multiplex PCR; in TCRdb, only in-frame clones are kept and a portion is missing. The repertoire includes 50,000 to 70,000 clones, roughly 85% of them detected once, and under 3% sits in the top ten. The input for sequencing was CD4+ or CD8+ T cells sorted from blood, taken in a trial of the OX40 agonist ivuxolimab. The receptors here all came from an adult with an advanced solid tumor such as melanoma, head and neck, liver or kidney cancer. Both conserved end residues are part of each CDR3. Fields, in order: V gene, J gene, clone size, D gene, CDR3 DNA, CDR3 protein. D genes are given only for firm matches. Expanded clones are given a class, and other clones once, few, many or no size at all.

TRBV9	TRBJ1-1	.	.	TGTGCCAGCAGCGTAGGGCCCAACACTGAAGCTTTCTTT	CASSVGPNTEAFF
TRBV19	TRBJ1-2	.	TRBD1	TGTGCCAGCACCGACAGGGCCGGCGGCTACACCTTC	CASTDRAGGYTF
TRBV14	TRBJ2-6	.	.	TGTGCCAGCAGCCAAGTTGGTGGGGCCAACGTCCTGACTTTC	CASSQVGGANVLTF
TRBV19	TRBJ1-2	once	TRBD1	TGTGCCAGTCGGGACAGGGACGATGGCTACACCTTC	CASRDRDDGYTF
TRBV2	TRBJ2-7	.	TRBD2	TGTGCCAGCAGCGAGACTAGCGGGAGCTACGAGCAGTACTTC	CASSETSGSYEQYF
TRBV30	TRBJ1-1	medium-sized	TRBD1	TGTGCCTGGAACAGGGGTATCAGAGAAGCTTTCTTT	CAWNRGIREAFF
TRBV20-1	TRBJ1-2	.	.	TGCAGTGCGCGCGATTCGGGTACCTTC	CSARDSGTF
TRBV7-8	TRBJ1-1	.	.	TGTGCCAGCAGCCCCGGGACGGCGAACACTGAAGCTTTCTTT	CASSPGTANTEAFF
TRBV5-1	TRBJ2-5	.	TRBD1	TGCGCCAGCAGCCCCGGGACAGGGTGGCAAGAGACCCAGTACTTC	CASSPGTGWQETQYF
TRBV27	TRBJ2-5	.	TRBD1	TGTGCCAGCAGCCCCTTAAATACAGGGGAAGAGACCCAGTACTTC	CASSPLNTGEETQYF
TRBV29-1	TRBJ1-1	.	.	TGCAGCGTTGAGAGGGCCGTAAACACTGAAGCTTTCTTT	CSVERAVNTEAFF
TRBV28	TRBJ2-7	.	.	TGTGCCAGCGGGGCAGTAACCTACGAGCAGTACTTC	CASGAVTYEQYF
TRBV5-1	TRBJ2-1	.	TRBD2	TGCGCCAGCAGCGGGGGACTAGCGCATTACAATGAGCAGTTCTTC	CASSGGLAHYNEQFF
TRBV5-1	TRBJ1-5	.	TRBD1	TGCGCCAGCAGCTCGGACAGGGGTCAGCCCCAGCATTTT	CASSSDRGQPQHF
TRBV5-1	TRBJ2-3	.	.	TGCGCCAGCAGCTACTCCGCGGGGGCCCTGACAGATACGCAGTATTTT	CASSYSAGALTDTQYF
TRBV5-1	TRBJ2-7	.	TRBD2	TGCGCCAGCAGCGCCGGGACTAGCGGGGCCTTCCATCAGTCCTACGAGCAGTACTTC	CASSAGTSGAFHQSYEQYF
TRBV4-1	TRBJ2-3	.	TRBD2	TGCGCCAGCAGCCAAGGACTAGCGGGGTCCACAGATACGCAGTATTTT	CASSQGLAGSTDTQYF
TRBV5-1	TRBJ2-7	.	TRBD2	TGCGCCAGCAGCTCTCGGGAGGGCCTCGGGTACGAGCAGTACTTC	CASSSREGLGYEQYF
TRBV15	TRBJ1-5	once	TRBD1	TGTGCCACCAGCGGAGGGGGCGGGAGCGGCAATCAGCCCCAGCATTTT	CATSGGGGSGNQPQHF
TRBV11-3	TRBJ2-1	.	.	TGTGCCAGCAGCCGGGGTGAGGGCAATGAGCAGTTCTTC	CASSRGEGNEQFF
TRBV10-3	TRBJ1-5	.	.	TGTGCCATCAGTGAGTCCGGACGAAGTTATCAGCCCCAGCATTTT	CAISESGRSYQPQHF
TRBV7-6	TRBJ2-7	once	.	TGTGCCAGCAGCTTATCACAGGCCTACGAGCAGTACTTC	CASSLSQAYEQYF
TRBV7-9	TRBJ2-7	.	TRBD2	TGTGCCAGCAGCTTGGGTATATCCCGACTAGCGGGAGGAGAGCAGTACTTC	CASSLGISRLAGGEQYF
TRBV19	TRBJ1-3	.	.	TGTGCCAGTAGTATCGACGGGACAAGCTCTGGAAACACCATATATTTT	CASSIDGTSSGNTIYF
TRBV7-2	TRBJ2-7	.	TRBD2	TGTGCCAGCAGCGCGAGCGGGAATTCCTACGAGCAGTACTTC	CASSASGNSYEQYF
TRBV5-1	TRBJ2-3	.	.	TGCGCCAGCAGCTTGGGTCACACAGATACGCAGTATTTT	CASSLGHTDTQYF
TRBV19	TRBJ1-5	.	.	TGTGCCAGTACCCAATCGAGCAATCAGCCCCAGCATTTT	CASTQSSNQPQHF
TRBV7-3	TRBJ2-3	.	TRBD1	TGTGCCAGCAGCTCCACCGCATCCGGGACAGCCAAGGATACGCAGTATTTT	CASSSTASGTAKDTQYF
TRBV14	TRBJ2-3	.	.	TGTGCCAGCAGCCAAGTCTTAGGCGGCGGCACAGATACGCAGTATTTT	CASSQVLGGGTDTQYF
TRBV28	TRBJ2-7	.	TRBD2	TGTGCCAGCAGTCCTCCGGGACTAGCGGGGGGAGAGCAGTACTTC	CASSPPGLAGGEQYF
TRBV19	TRBJ2-7	few	TRBD1	TGTGCCAGTAGTACCCGGGACAGGGGATCTTACGAGCAGTACTTC	CASSTRDRGSYEQYF
TRBV10-1	TRBJ2-7	.	.	TGCGCCAGCAGTCGGACAAATGTGGGCGAGCAGTACTTC	CASSRTNVGEQYF